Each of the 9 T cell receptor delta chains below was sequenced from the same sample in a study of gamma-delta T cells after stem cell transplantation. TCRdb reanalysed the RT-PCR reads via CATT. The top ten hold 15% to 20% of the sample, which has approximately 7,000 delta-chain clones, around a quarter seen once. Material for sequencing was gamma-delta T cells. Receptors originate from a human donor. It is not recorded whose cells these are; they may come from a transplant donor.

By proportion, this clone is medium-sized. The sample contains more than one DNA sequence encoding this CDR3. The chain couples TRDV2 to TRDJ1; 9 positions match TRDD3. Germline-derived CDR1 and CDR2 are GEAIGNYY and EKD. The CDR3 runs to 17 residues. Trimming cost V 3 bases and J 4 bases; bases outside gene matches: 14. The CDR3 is CACDSVPQLGDYDKLIF. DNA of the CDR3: TGTGCCTGTGACTCCGTCCCTCAACTGGGGGACTACGATAAACTCATCTTT.

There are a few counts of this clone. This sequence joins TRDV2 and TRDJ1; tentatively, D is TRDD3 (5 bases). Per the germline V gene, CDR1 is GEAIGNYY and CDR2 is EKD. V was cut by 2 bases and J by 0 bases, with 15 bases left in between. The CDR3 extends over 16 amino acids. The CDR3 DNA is TGTGCCTGTGACAAAATGGGCTGGGTGGACACCGATAAACTCATCTTT. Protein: CACDKMGWVDTDKLIF.

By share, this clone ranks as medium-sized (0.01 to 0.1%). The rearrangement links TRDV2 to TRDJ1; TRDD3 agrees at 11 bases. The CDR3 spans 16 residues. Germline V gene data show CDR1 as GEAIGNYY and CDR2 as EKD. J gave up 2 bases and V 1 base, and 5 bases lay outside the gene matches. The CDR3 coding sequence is TGTGCCTGTGACACACTGGGGGATATCAGAACCGATAAACTCATCTTT. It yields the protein CACDTLGDIRTDKLIF.

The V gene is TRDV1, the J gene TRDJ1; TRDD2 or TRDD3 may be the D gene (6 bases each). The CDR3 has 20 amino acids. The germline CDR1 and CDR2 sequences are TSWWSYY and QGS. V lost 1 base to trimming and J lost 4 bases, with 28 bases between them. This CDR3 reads CALGERSYLLPLLGYDKLIF. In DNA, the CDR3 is TGTGCTCTTGGGGAACGAAGTTATCTCCTACCCTTACTGGGCTACGATAAACTCATCTTT.

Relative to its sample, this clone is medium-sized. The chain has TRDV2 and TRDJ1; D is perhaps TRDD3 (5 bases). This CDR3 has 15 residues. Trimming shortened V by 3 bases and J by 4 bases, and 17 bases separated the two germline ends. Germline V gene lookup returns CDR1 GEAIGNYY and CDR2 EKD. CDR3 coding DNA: TGTGCCTGTGACGGCGTTGGAATACGTCGCGATAAACTCATCTTT. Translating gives CACDGVGIRRDKLIF.

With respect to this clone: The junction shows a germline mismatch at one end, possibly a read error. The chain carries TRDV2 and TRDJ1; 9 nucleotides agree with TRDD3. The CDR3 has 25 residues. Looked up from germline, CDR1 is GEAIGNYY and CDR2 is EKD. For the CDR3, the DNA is TGTGCCCGTGACACCGTGGGGAGAACTACTACGGTGGATTTAACTGGGGGACTCCACACCGATAAACTCATCTTT. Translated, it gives CARDTVGRTTTVDLTGGLHTDKLIF.

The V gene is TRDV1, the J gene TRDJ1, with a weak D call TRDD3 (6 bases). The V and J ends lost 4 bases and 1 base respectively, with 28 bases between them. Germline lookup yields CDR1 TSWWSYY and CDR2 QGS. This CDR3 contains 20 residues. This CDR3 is CALGAREFGGLGFPTDKLIF. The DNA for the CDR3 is TGTGCTCTTGGGGCACGGGAGTTTGGGGGGTTGGGGTTCCCCACCGATAAACTCATCTTT.

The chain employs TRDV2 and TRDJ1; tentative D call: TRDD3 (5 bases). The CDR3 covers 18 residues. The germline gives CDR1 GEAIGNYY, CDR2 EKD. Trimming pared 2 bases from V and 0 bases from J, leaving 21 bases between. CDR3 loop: CACDNIIIGEGYTDKLIF. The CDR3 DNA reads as TGTGCCTGTGACAATATTATAATTGGGGAAGGGTACACCGATAAACTCATCTTT.

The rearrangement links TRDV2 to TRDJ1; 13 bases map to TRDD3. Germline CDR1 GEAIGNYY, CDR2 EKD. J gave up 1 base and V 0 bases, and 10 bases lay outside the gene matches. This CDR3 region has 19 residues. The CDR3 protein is CACDTVTGGYAGSTDKLIF. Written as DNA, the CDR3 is TGTGCCTGTGACACCGTAACTGGGGGATACGCGGGGTCCACCGATAAACTCATCTTT.